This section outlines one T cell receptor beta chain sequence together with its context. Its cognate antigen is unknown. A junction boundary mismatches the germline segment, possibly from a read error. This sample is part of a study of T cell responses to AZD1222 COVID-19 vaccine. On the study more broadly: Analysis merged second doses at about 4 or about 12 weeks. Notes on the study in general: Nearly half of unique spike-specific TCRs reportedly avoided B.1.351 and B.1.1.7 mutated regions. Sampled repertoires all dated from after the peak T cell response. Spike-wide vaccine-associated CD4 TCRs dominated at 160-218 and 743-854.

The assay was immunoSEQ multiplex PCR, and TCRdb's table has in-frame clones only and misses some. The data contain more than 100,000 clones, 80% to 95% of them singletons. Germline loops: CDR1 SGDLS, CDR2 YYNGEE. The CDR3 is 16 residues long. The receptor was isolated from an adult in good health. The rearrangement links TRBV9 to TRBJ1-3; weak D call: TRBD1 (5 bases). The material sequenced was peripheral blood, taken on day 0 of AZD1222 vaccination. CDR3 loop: CASSASQGLPGNTIYF. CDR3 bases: TGTGCCAGCAGCGCGAGCCAGGGTCTACCTGGGAACACCATATATTTT.